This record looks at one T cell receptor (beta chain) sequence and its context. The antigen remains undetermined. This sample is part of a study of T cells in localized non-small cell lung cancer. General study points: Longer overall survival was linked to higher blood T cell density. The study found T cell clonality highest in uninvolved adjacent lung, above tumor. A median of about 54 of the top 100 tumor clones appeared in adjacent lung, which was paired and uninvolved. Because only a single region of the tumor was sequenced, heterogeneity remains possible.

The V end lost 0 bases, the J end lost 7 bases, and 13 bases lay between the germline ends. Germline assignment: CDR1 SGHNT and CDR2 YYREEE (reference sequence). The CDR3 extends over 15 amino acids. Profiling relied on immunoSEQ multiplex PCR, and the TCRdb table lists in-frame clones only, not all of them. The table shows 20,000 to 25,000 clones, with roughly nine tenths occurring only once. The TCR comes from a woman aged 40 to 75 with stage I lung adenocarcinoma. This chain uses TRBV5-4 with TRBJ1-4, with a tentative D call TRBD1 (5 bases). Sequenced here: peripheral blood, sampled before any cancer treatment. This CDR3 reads CASSLVGAPGEKLFF. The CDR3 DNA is TGTGCCAGCAGCTTGGTTGGGGCGCCGGGTGAAAAACTGTTTTTT.